A selection of T cell receptor beta chains follows, all from one sample in a study of regulatory T cells in long-lasting Graves disease. TCRdb itself ran the multiplex PCR reads through MiXCR, one entry per CDR3 protein. The repertoire holds about 340,000 distinct CDR3 sequences, 15% to 20% seen once, with 25% to 35% in the top ten. Sequences were derived from peripheral blood mononuclear cells (PBMCs), sampled when the disease was refractory, from a patient treated with antithyroid drugs. The origin of the receptors is a female donor with Graves disease. Each CDR3 is given with its conserved first and last residue.

V gene	CDR3 protein
TRBV10-3	CASQGQGPNGYTF
TRBV20-1	CSARVDNNYGYTF
TRBV20-1	CSASLQGTEAFF
TRBV2	CASSETHPSYGYTF
TRBV28	CASSPTGKEGETQYF
TRBV4-1	CASSQDLGPLRTGELFF
TRBV10-3	CATTGDNGYQPQHF
TRBV2	CATNRGSDTQYF
TRBV12-3/TRBV12-4	CASSLAGTVLATNEKLFF
TRBV10-2	CASGSGRGDYGYTF
TRBV5-5	CASSLAPSSDTQYF
TRBV4-3	CASSQDGASTGELFF
TRBV18	CASSPSSGSSTDTQYF
TRBV20-1	CSATIPGQGKLFF
TRBV5-5	CASSPLLQETLRAYEQYF
TRBV6-2/TRBV6-3	CASSYSVPFGQHVRPQETQYF
TRBV3-2	CASSQDTGTF
TRBV20-1	CSAYGQGGNTEAFF
TRBV29-1	CSGIYRAGIQETQYF
TRBV20-1	CSALKTDNYEQYF
TRBV5-1	CASSLARQDLGNTIYF
TRBV11-2	CASSITRVATNEKLFF
TRBV2	CASHGQGNYGYTF
TRBV24-1	CATSRTGANTGELFF
TRBV7-2	CASSRGRGNEKLFF